This is a list of T cell receptor beta chains from one sample in a study of blood T cell repertoires in COVID-19. The method was immunoSEQ multiplex PCR; TCRdb's version includes in-frame clones alone and lacks a portion of them. The table has approximately 76,000 clones, 70% to 85% seen once. Sequenced: peripheral blood. These receptors all stem from a woman in her 70s with acute or convalescent COVID-19. CDR3s include the opening cysteine and the closing phenylalanine or tryptophan. A D gene is named only where the DNA matches it firmly. Not all rows give a size; the values are once, few, many and, for expanded clones, a class.

.	.	TRBJ1-1	TRBV7-6	CASSLKYQGSSLSTEAFF	TGTGCCAGCAGCTTAAAGTATCAGGGGTCTTCTTTGAGCACTGAAGCTTTCTTT
.	.	TRBJ2-1	TRBV27	CASSSGLYNEQFF	TGTGCCAGCAGTTCGGGACTTTACAATGAGCAGTTCTTC
.	TRBD1	TRBJ1-5	TRBV28	CASRGAGGFRSNQPQHF	TGTGCCAGCAGGGGGGCAGGGGGCTTTCGTAGCAATCAGCCCCAGCATTTT
.	.	TRBJ1-5	TRBV27	CASSLLGHQPQHF	TGTGCCAGCAGTTTATTGGGCCATCAGCCCCAGCATTTT
.	TRBD1	TRBJ1-6	TRBV11-3	CASSSTGQGSPLHF	TGTGCCAGCAGTTCCACGGGACAGGGTTCACCCCTCCACTTT
.	TRBD1	TRBJ1-2	TRBV29-1	CSGDSSNYGYTF	TGCAGCGGGGACAGTTCTAACTATGGCTACACCTTC
.	.	TRBJ1-1	TRBV7-2	CASSVHRETEAFF	TGTGCCAGCAGCGTGCACAGGGAAACTGAAGCTTTCTTT
.	TRBD2	TRBJ2-7	TRBV11-2	CASSSRSSGSIYEQYF	TGTGCCAGCAGCTCCAGATCTAGCGGGAGCATCTACGAGCAGTACTTC
many	TRBD2	TRBJ2-7	TRBV9	CASSVGRSGTSIEQYF	TGTGCCAGCAGCGTAGGCCGTTCCGGGACTAGCATCGAGCAGTACTTC
.	.	TRBJ1-2	TRBV2	CASSEASGPSGYTF	TGTGCCAGCAGTGAAGCCAGCGGCCCCTCCGGCTACACCTTC
.	TRBD2	TRBJ2-1	TRBV9	CASSVAGLAGGSYNEQFF	TGTGCCAGCAGCGTAGCTGGACTAGCGGGAGGTTCCTACAATGAGCAGTTCTTC
few	.	TRBJ2-7	TRBV6-1	CASSDRLIVDEQYF	TGTGCCAGCAGTGACAGGCTAATTGTGGACGAGCAGTACTTC
.	.	TRBJ2-5	TRBV24-1	CATSDRRGSYQETQYF	TGTGCCACCAGTGATCGCCGAGGATCGTACCAAGAGACCCAGTACTTC
.	TRBD1	TRBJ1-1	TRBV7-9	CASSQTGGVLRNTEAFF	TGTGCCAGCAGCCAAACAGGGGGCGTATTGAGGAACACTGAAGCTTTCTTT
once	.	TRBJ1-6	TRBV21-1	CASSKVRPQARGRLYNSPLHF	TGTGCCAGCAGCAAAGTGAGGCCTCAAGCCAGGGGAAGATTATATAATTCACCCCTCCACTTT
.	.	TRBJ1-2	TRBV27	CASSLNWQGTIFF	TGTGCCAGCAGTCTCAACTGGCAGGGGACAATTTTCTTC
.	.	TRBJ1-1	TRBV11-2	CASSFRGRTEAFF	TGTGCCAGCAGCTTTAGGGGCCGCACTGAAGCTTTCTTT
.	TRBD1	TRBJ1-1	TRBV7-9	CASSLRQGNTEAFF	TGTGCCAGCAGCCTGAGACAGGGGAACACTGAAGCTTTCTTT
few	.	TRBJ1-3	TRBV28	CASSLLRAGNTIYF	TGTGCCAGCAGTTTACTGAGGGCTGGAAACACCATATATTTT
.	TRBD1	TRBJ1-6	TRBV30	CAWGPAGGYSPLHF	TGTGCCTGGGGCCCGGCAGGGGGCTATTCACCCCTCCACTTT
few	TRBD1	TRBJ1-2	TRBV7-8	CASSFGTGNGYTF	TGTGCCAGCAGCTTCGGGACAGGGAATGGCTACACCTTC
.	TRBD1	TRBJ2-5	TRBV27	CASRVTGVGQETQYF	TGTGCCAGCAGGGTTACAGGGGTAGGTCAAGAGACCCAGTACTTC
.	TRBD1	TRBJ2-3	TRBV5-8	CASSSGQGRTDTQYF	TGTGCCAGCAGCTCTGGACAGGGACGGACAGATACGCAGTATTTT
.	.	TRBJ1-5	TRBV6-2/TRBV6-3	CASSYRVSGQGAGQPQHF	.
.	.	TRBJ1-5	TRBV10-3	CAISEREDQPQHF	TGTGCCATCAGTGAAAGGGAGGATCAGCCCCAGCATTTT
once	.	TRBJ1-5	TRBV5-5	CASSLTGSNQPQHF	TGTGCCAGCAGCTTAACGGGTAGCAATCAGCCCCAGCATTTT
.	.	TRBJ2-5	TRBV27	CASSSYGRYETQYF	TGTGCCAGCAGTTCCTACGGGAGATACGAGACCCAGTACTTC
few	TRBD2	TRBJ2-1	TRBV11-2	CASSLGTSGSGVF	TGTGCCAGCAGCTTAGGGACTAGCGGATCCGGGGTCTTC
.	.	TRBJ1-5	TRBV10-3	CAIKGEGDNQPQHF	TGTGCCATCAAGGGAGAGGGGGACAATCAGCCCCAGCATTTT
.	.	TRBJ2-1	TRBV5-4	CASSGGQPNHNEQFF	TGTGCCAGCAGCGGTGGACAGCCCAACCACAATGAGCAGTTCTTC
.	TRBD1	TRBJ2-2	TRBV5-1	CASRGQGGTGELFF	TGCGCCAGCAGGGGACAGGGGGGCACCGGGGAGCTGTTTTTT
.	TRBD1	TRBJ1-6	TRBV6-2/TRBV6-3	CASSYKQGNSPLHF	TGTGCCAGCAGTTACAAACAGGGGAATTCACCCCTCCACTTT
once	TRBD1	TRBJ1-2	TRBV19	CTGQGACDYGYTF	TGTACCGGACAGGGTGCTTGTGACTATGGCTACACCTTC
.	.	TRBJ1-1	TRBV11-3	CASSLGGMNTEAFF	TGTGCCAGCAGCTTAGGGGGCATGAACACTGAAGCTTTCTTT
.	TRBD2	TRBJ2-3	TRBV20-1	CSASALAVSTDTQYF	TGCAGTGCTAGTGCACTAGCGGTTAGCACAGATACGCAGTATTTT
many	.	TRBJ1-2	TRBV7-9	CASSFLKGESYGYTF	TGTGCCAGCAGCTTCCTTAAGGGGGAAAGCTATGGCTACACCTTC
.	.	TRBJ1-4	TRBV19	CASRGEAALREKLFF	TGTGCCAGTAGAGGGGAGGCTGCTCTGAGGGAAAAACTGTTTTTT
.	TRBD2	TRBJ2-1	TRBV5-4	CASSRDYDSYNEQFF	TGTGCCAGCAGCCGGGACTACGACTCCTACAATGAGCAGTTCTTC
.	.	TRBJ1-3	TRBV4-1	CASSRGTGSGNTIYF	TGCGCCAGCAGCCGAGGTACAGGGTCGGGAAACACCATATATTTT